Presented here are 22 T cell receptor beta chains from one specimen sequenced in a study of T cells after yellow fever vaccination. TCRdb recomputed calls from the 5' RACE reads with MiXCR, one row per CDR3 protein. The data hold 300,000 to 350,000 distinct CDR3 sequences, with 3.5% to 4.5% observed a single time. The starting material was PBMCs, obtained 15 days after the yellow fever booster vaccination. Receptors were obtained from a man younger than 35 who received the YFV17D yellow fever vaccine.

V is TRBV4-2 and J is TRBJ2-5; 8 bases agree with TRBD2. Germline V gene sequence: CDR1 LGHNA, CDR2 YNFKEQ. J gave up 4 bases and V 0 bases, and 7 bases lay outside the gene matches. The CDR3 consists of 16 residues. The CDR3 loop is CASSQDPTGGRETQYF. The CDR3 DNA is TGTGCCAGCAGCCAAGACCCAACGGGGGGGCGAGAGACCCAGTACTTC.

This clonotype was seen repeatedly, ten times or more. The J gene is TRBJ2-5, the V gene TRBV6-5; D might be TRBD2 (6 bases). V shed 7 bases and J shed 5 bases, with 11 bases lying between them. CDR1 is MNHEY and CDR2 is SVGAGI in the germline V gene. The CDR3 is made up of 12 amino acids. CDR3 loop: CASKLEGETQYF. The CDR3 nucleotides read TGTGCCAGCAAATTGGAGGGGGAGACCCAGTACTTC.

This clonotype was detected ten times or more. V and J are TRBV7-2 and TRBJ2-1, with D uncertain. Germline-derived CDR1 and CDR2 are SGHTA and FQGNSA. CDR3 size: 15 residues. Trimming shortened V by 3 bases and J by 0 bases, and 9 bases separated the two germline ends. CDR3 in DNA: TGTGCCAGCAGCTTTCTGCCCTACTCCTACAATGAGCAGTTCTTC. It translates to CASSFLPYSYNEQFF.

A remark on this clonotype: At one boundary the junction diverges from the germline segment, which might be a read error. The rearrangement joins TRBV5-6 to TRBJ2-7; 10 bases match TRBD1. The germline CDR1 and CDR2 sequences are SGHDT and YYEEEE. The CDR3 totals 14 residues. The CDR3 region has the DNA TGTGCCAGCAGCTTAGTGGTGACAGGGGGCGAGGAGTACTTC. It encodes CASSLVVTGGEEYF.

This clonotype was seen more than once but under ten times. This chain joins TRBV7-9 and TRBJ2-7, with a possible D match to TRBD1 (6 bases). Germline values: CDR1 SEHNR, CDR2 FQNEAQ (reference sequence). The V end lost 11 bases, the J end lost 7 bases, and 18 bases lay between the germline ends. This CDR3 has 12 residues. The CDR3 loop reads CAGSRDIWEQYF. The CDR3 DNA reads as TGTGCCGGATCTAGGGACATCTGGGAGCAGTACTTC.

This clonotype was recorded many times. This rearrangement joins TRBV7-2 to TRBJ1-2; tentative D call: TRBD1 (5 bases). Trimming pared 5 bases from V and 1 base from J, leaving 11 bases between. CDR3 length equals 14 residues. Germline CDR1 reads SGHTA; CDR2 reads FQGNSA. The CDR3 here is CASSLRDLNYGYTF. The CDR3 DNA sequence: TGTGCCAGCAGCCTACGGGACCTTAACTATGGCTACACCTTC.

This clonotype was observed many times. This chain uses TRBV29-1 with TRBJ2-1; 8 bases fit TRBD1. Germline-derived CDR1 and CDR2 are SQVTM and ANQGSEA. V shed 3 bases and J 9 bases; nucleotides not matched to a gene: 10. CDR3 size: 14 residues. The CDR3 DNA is TGCAGCGTTGACGCTCGGACAGGGTTAGGTGAGCAGTTCTTC. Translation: CSVDARTGLGEQFF.

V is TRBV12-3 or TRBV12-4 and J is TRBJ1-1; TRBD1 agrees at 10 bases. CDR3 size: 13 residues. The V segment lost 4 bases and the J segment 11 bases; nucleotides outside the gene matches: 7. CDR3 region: CASSWTGTGDAFF. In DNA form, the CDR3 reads TGTGCCAGCAGTTGGACCGGGACAGGGGACGCTTTCTTT.

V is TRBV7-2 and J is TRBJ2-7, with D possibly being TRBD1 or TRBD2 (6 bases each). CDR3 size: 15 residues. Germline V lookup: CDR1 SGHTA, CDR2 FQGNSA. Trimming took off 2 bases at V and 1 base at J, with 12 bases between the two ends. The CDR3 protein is CASSLRPGASYEQYV. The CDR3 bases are TGTGCCAGCAGCTTAAGGCCGGGGGCATCCTACGAGCAGTACGTC.

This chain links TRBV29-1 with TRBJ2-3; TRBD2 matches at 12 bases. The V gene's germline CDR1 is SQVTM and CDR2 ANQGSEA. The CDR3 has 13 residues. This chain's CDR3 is CTTGTSGSNTQYF. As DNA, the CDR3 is TGCACCACCGGGACTAGCGGGTCTAATACGCAGTATTTT.

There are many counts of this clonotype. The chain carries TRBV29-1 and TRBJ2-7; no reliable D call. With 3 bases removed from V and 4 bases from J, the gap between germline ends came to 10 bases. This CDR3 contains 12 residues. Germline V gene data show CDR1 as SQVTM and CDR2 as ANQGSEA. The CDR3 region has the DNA TGCAGCGTTGAGGTAGCCAATTACGAGCAGTACTTC. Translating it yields CSVEVANYEQYF.

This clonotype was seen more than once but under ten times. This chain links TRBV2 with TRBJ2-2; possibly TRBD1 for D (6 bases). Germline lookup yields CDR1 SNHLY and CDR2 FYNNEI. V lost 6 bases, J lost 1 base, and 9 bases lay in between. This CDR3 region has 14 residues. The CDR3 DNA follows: TGTGCCAGCAGGTTGGACAGGAACACCGGGGAGCTGTTTTTT. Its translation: CASRLDRNTGELFF.

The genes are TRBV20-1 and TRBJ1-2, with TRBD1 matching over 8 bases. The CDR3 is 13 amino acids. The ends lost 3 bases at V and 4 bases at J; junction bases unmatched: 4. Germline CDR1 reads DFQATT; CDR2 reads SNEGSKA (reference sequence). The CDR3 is CSASTGGVYGYTF. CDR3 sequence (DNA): TGCAGTGCTAGTACAGGGGGAGTCTATGGCTACACCTTC.

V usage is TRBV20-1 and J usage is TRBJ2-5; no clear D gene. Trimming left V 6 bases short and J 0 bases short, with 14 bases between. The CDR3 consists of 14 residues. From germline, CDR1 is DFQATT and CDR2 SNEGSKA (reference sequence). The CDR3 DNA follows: TGCAGTGCCCCCCGTAGTGGGTACCAAGAGACCCAGTACTTC. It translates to CSAPRSGYQETQYF.

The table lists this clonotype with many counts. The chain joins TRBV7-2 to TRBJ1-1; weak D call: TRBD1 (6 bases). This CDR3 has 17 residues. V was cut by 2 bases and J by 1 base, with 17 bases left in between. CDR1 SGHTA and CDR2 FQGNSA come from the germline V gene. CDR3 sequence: CASSLSGGAHGNTEAFF. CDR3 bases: TGTGCCAGCAGCTTAAGCGGGGGGGCCCATGGGAACACTGAAGCTTTCTTT.

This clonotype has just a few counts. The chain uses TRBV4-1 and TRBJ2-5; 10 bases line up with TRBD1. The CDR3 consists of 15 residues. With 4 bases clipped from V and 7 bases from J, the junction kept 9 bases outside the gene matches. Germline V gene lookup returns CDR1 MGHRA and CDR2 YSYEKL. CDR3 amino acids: CASSPRGQGIGTQYF. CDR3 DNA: TGCGCCAGCAGCCCGAGGGGACAGGGGATCGGGACCCAGTACTTC.

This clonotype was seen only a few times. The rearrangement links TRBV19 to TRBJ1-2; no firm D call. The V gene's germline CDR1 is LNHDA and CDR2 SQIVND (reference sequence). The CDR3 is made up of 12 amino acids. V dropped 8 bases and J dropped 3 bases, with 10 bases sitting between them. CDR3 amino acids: CASASSYYGYTF. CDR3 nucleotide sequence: TGTGCCAGTGCGTCCAGCTACTATGGCTACACCTTC.

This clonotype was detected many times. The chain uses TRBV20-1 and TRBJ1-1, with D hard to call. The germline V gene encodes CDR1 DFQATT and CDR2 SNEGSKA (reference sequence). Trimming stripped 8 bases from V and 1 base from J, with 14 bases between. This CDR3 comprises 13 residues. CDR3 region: CSSGGSANTEAFF. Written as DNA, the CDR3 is TGCAGTTCAGGAGGCTCAGCGAACACTGAAGCTTTCTTT.

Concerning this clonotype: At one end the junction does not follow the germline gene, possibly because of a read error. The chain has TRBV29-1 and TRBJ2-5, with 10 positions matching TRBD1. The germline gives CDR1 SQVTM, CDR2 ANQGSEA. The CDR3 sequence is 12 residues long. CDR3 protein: CSVASRDRGRDF. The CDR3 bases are TGCAGCGTTGCGTCCCGGGACAGGGGACGCGACTTC.

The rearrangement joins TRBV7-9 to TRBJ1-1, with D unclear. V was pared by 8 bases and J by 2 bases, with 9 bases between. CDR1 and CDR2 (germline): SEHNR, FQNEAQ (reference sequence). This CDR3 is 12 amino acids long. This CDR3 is CASRPYNTEAFF. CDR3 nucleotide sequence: TGTGCCAGCCGGCCATACAACACTGAAGCTTTCTTT. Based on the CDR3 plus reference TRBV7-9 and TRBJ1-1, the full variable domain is DTGVSQNPRHKITKRGQNVTFRCDPISEHNRLYWYRQTLGQGPEFLTYFQNEAQLEKSRLLSDRFSAERPKGSFSTLEIQRTEQGDSAMYLCASRPYNTEAFFGQGTRLTVV.

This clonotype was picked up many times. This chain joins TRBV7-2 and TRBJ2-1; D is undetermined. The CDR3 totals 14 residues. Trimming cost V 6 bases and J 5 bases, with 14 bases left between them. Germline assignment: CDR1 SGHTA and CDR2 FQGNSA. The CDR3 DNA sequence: TGTGCCAGCAGGAGGAACCTAATCGACAATGAGCAGTTCTTC. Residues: CASRRNLIDNEQFF.

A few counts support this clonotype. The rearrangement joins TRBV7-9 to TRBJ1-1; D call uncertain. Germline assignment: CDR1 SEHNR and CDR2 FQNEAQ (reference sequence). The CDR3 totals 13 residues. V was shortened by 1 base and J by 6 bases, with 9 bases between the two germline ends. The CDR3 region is CASSLGVSSEAFF. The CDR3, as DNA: TGTGCCAGCAGCTTAGGAGTGAGCTCTGAAGCTTTCTTT.